These T cell receptor beta chains were read from a single sample in a study of T cell responses to AZD1222 COVID-19 vaccine. Sequencing was performed with immunoSEQ multiplex PCR; in TCRdb, only in-frame clones are kept and a portion is missing. This sample has approximately 110,000 clones; around 93% occur once, and the top ten carry approximately 8%. The sample was peripheral blood, taken 28 days after the second AZD1222 dose. The receptors were gathered from an adult who received the AZD1222 COVID-19 vaccine. The CDR3 runs from the conserved cysteine through the conserved F or W. Each record gives: CDR3 length, J gene, clone size, V gene, D gene, CDR3 protein, CDR3 DNA. D genes are given only for firm matches. Expanded clones are given a class, and other clones once, few, many or no size at all.

14 TRBJ1-4 . TRBV6-5 TRBD1 CASSYDRGREKLFF TGTGCCAGCAGTTACGACAGGGGAAGGGAAAAACTGTTTTTT
13 TRBJ2-2 . TRBV6-5 . CASKLGGTGELFF TGTGCCAGCAAATTAGGGGGGACCGGGGAGCTGTTTTTT
14 TRBJ2-2 . TRBV29-1 . CSVLKTTYTGELFF TGCAGCGTTCTCAAGACAACTTACACCGGGGAGCTGTTTTTT
15 TRBJ1-2 . TRBV18 TRBD1 CASSPLDRGNYGYTF TGTGCCAGCTCACCCTTGGACAGGGGCAACTATGGCTACACCTTC
16 TRBJ2-7 . TRBV28 TRBD1 CASSLGDREIISEQYF TGTGCCAGCAGTTTGGGGGACAGGGAAATTATAAGCGAGCAGTACTTC
16 TRBJ1-2 . TRBV5-4 . CASTLINRQGNYGYTF TGTGCCAGCACCCTTATTAATCGGCAGGGAAACTATGGCTACACCTTC
15 TRBJ2-7 . TRBV5-8 . CASSLGRGAGGEQYF TGTGCCAGCAGCTTGGGGAGGGGCGCCGGGGGCGAGCAGTACTTC
15 TRBJ2-2 . TRBV5-1 TRBD1 CASSLEGQGVGELFF TGCGCCAGCAGCTTGGAAGGACAGGGAGTCGGGGAGCTGTTTTTT
14 TRBJ2-7 . TRBV20-1 TRBD2 CSASLTSGGGEQYF TGCAGTGCTAGTTTGACTAGCGGGGGAGGTGAGCAGTACTTC
17 TRBJ2-5 . TRBV24-1 . CATSDPGAGASGLAQYF TGTGCCACCAGTGATCCCGGGGCAGGGGCATCTGGGTTGGCCCAGTACTTC
14 TRBJ2-1 . TRBV6-6 . CATTELRSYNEQFF TGTGCCACAACAGAGTTGCGATCCTACAATGAGCAGTTCTTC
14 TRBJ2-5 . TRBV19 . CASMLRHFQETQYF TGTGCCAGTATGTTGAGACACTTTCAAGAGACCCAGTACTTC
10 TRBJ1-2 once TRBV10-1 . CASGGGGYTF TGCGCCAGCGGGGGAGGTGGCTACACCTTC
16 TRBJ1-1 . TRBV9 TRBD1 CASSERDSSMNTEAFF TGTGCCAGCAGCGAGAGGGACAGCTCTATGAACACTGAAGCTTTCTTT
18 TRBJ2-2 . TRBV9 TRBD1 CASSVSTGGVLDTGELFF TGTGCCAGCAGCGTAAGCACAGGGGGCGTTTTAGACACCGGGGAGCTGTTTTTT
19 TRBJ2-3 . TRBV11-2 TRBD1 CASSEARDRGLARPDTQYF TGTGCCAGCAGCGAAGCCCGGGACAGGGGCCTTGCCCGCCCAGATACGCAGTATTTT
12 TRBJ1-2 . TRBV28 TRBD1 CASTDREAGYTF TGTGCCAGCACCGACAGGGAGGCTGGCTACACCTTC
14 TRBJ2-7 . TRBV18 TRBD1 CASSPAGGTYEQYF TGTGCCAGCTCACCAGCAGGGGGTACGTACGAGCAGTACTTC
15 TRBJ1-1 . TRBV5-8 TRBD1 CASRQGELLNTEAFF TGTGCCAGCAGACAGGGGGAGCTTTTGAACACTGAAGCTTTCTTT
15 TRBJ1-2 once TRBV5-1 . CASSLGAGGDYGYTF TGCGCCAGCAGTTTGGGGGCTGGGGGAGATTATGGCTACACCTTC
16 TRBJ2-7 . TRBV4-1 TRBD1 CASSQGAGTGGYEQYF TGCGCCAGCAGCCAAGGGGCCGGGACAGGGGGCTACGAGCAGTACTTC
15 TRBJ1-2 once TRBV5-1 TRBD1 CASSLEGQGASGYTF TGCGCCAGCAGCCTAGAGGGACAGGGGGCGAGTGGCTACACCTTC
18 TRBJ2-3 . TRBV4-2 . CASSPRANFGGSTDTQYF TGTGCCAGCAGCCCCCGAGCGAATTTTGGAGGTAGCACAGATACGCAGTATTTT
15 TRBJ2-1 . TRBV5-6 TRBD1 CASSLYQGAYNEQFF TGTGCCAGCAGCTTGTACCAGGGGGCCTACAATGAGCAGTTCTTC
15 TRBJ1-1 . TRBV4-1 . CASSQGGQLNTEAFF TGCGCCAGCAGCCAAGGGGGGCAGCTGAACACTGAAGCTTTCTTT
17 TRBJ1-3 . TRBV3-1/TRBV3-2 . CASSTVLVTSFLGTIYF TGTGCCAGCAGCACTGTTCTTGTTACAAGCTTCCTGGGCACCATATATTTT
15 TRBJ1-5 . TRBV7-8 . CASSRGAYSNQPQHF TGTGCCAGCAGCCGGGGGGCTTATAGCAATCAGCCCCAGCATTTT